Following are 27 T cell receptor beta chains from one sample sequenced in a study of a mutant IDH1 vaccine in newly diagnosed glioma (dated by TCRdb to the early 2020s). Library construction relied on the immunoSEQ multiplex PCR assay. Here the immuneACCESS table is served through TCRdb, limited to in-frame sequences with V and J called. Missing clones are a known gap in these copies; in checked studies unresolved V genes cover under half, and the rest lacks a known reason. A total of 41,000 or so clones appear in this sample, 78% of them only once. The ten largest make up roughly 6.3% of the sample. The label giving this sample's time point can be read as: week 23, last vaccination. A 20-mer mutant IDH1 peptide at 300 micrograms in Montanide made up each vaccine dose, which was injected subcutaneously together with topical imiquimod. These receptors lack a known antigen. The specimen was PBMCs, collected from a glioma patient whose treatment included an IDH1 peptide vaccine. The receptors here all came from a woman in her 40s with glioma. Some clones in this sample may be carry-over from other donors' samples.

This chain uses TRBV6-5 with TRBJ1-2; D ambiguous. With 8 bases removed from V and 4 bases from J, the gap between germline ends came to 8 bases. The germline gives CDR1 MNHEY, CDR2 SVGAGI. The CDR3 is made up of 11 amino acids. The CDR3 spells CASGVGYGYTF. The CDR3, as DNA: TGTGCCAGCGGGGTGGGCTATGGCTACACCTTC.

This clone has only one observation. The chain is built from TRBV28 and TRBJ1-1; D unresolved. Trimming removed 7 bases at V and 6 bases at J, with 15 bases between. This CDR3 comprises 13 residues. CDR1 is MDHEN, CDR2 SYDVKM, per germline. CDR3 amino acids: CASTLLGSAEAFF. CDR3 bases: TGTGCCAGCACCCTCCTAGGCAGCGCTGAAGCTTTCTTT.

This rearrangement joins TRBV5-4 to TRBJ1-1, with TRBD1 matching 7 bases. The CDR3 contains 15 residues. The junction had 6 bases not matched to a gene; V was cut back by 4 bases and J by 0 bases. CDR1 is SGHNT and CDR2 is YYREEE in the germline V gene (reference sequence). The CDR3 protein is CASSPTTGMNTEAFF. CDR3 sequence (DNA): TGTGCCAGCAGCCCCACGACAGGGATGAACACTGAAGCTTTCTTT.

The CDR3 spells CAWSHGGEQYF. The CDR3 nucleotides read TGTGCCTGGAGTCACGGCGGGGAGCAGTACTTC. This rearrangement joins TRBV30 to TRBJ2-7; TRBD2 might be the D (5 bases). V was shortened by 2 bases and J by 7 bases, with 9 bases between the two germline ends. The CDR3 spans 11 residues. Germline values: CDR1 GTSNPN, CDR2 SVGIG (reference sequence).

CDR3 sequence: CASRHKVSLNTEAFF. For the CDR3, the DNA is TGTGCCAGCAGACACAAGGTTAGTCTGAACACTGAAGCTTTCTTT. The genes are TRBV6-5 and TRBJ1-1, with D unclear. Trimming took 6 bases from V and 0 from J, leaving 14 bases between them. CDR3 size: 15 residues. Germline CDR1 MNHEY, CDR2 SVGAGI.

The chain is built from TRBV10-3 and TRBJ2-3; 8 positions match TRBD2. Germline-derived CDR1 and CDR2 are ENHRY and SYGVKD. Trimming took 10 bases from V and 3 from J; bases not matched to a gene: 9. CDR3 size: 14 residues. The CDR3 DNA reads TGTGCCACTGGGCGGGGGGAGAGGACAGATACGCAGTATTTT. Translation: CATGRGERTDTQYF.

This clone was counted a few times. The chain links TRBV28 to TRBJ2-2; D gene uncertain. The CDR3 totals 11 residues. Trimming left V 6 bases short and J 1 base short, with 0 bases between. Germline CDR1 MDHEN, CDR2 SYDVKM. CDR3 sequence (DNA): TGTGCCAGCAGGAACACCGGGGAGCTGTTTTTT. It codes for CASRNTGELFF.

This rearrangement joins TRBV5-1 to TRBJ1-3, with D unresolved. The germline CDR1 and CDR2 sequences are SGHRS and YFSETQ. V gave up 0 bases and J gave up 0 bases, with 7 bases separating them. The CDR3 loop spans 15 amino acids. The CDR3 region is CASSLGNPSGNTIYF. The CDR3 DNA reads TGCGCCAGCAGCTTGGGCAACCCCTCTGGAAACACCATATATTTT.

The genes are TRBV5-1 and TRBJ1-2; no definite D call. The CDR3 spans 14 residues. From germline, CDR1 is SGHRS and CDR2 YFSETQ. The V gene lost 4 bases and the J gene lost 8 bases, with 18 bases spanning the gap. The CDR3 spells CASSPRNKIEGYTF. The CDR3 region has the DNA TGCGCCAGCAGCCCACGAAACAAAATTGAGGGCTACACCTTC.

This clone was picked up a small number of times. The chain is built from TRBV7-2 and TRBJ2-7; TRBD1 or TRBD2 may be the D gene (5 bases each). With 2 bases removed from V and 5 bases from J, the gap between germline ends came to 13 bases. CDR3 size: 14 residues. From germline, CDR1 is SGHTA and CDR2 FQGNSA. CDR3 sequence: CASSLRGALHEQYF. CDR3 DNA sequence: TGTGCCAGCAGCTTACGAGGGGCCCTCCACGAGCAGTACTTC.

The genes are TRBV29-1 and TRBJ2-1; TRBD2 is a possible D gene (7 bases). This CDR3 comprises 14 residues. V lost 6 bases to trimming and J lost 0 bases, with 12 bases between them. CDR1 and CDR2 (germline): SQVTM, ANQGSEA. This chain's CDR3 is CSVGGGNSYNEQFF. The CDR3 coding sequence is TGCAGCGTGGGAGGGGGAAACTCCTACAATGAGCAGTTCTTC.

This clone was counted only a few times. The chain combines TRBV6-5 with TRBJ1-1; unclear D gene. Per the germline V gene, CDR1 is MNHEY and CDR2 is SVGAGI. With 10 bases removed from V and 0 bases from J, the gap between germline ends came to 15 bases. This CDR3 spans 14 amino acids. For the CDR3, the DNA is TGTGCCACCCAAAGGGAGTCCATGAACACTGAAGCTTTCTTT. This codes for CATQRESMNTEAFF.

This sequence joins TRBV6-5 and TRBJ1-2; D is possibly TRBD1 (5 bases). The ends were cut back, 0 bases at V and 7 bases at J, with 12 bases in the middle. CDR1 and CDR2 from the germline V gene are MNHEY and SVGAGI. The CDR3 is made up of 14 amino acids. CDR3 region: CASSYSPRGFGYTF. As DNA, the CDR3 is TGTGCCAGCAGTTACTCTCCTAGGGGTTTTGGCTACACCTTC.

The V and J genes are TRBV2 and TRBJ2-5; D might be TRBD1 (5 bases). The J call is doubtful: the DNA matches TRBJ2-7 better. CDR1 SNHLY and CDR2 FYNNEI come from the germline V gene. CDR3 length equals 14 residues. CDR3 protein: CASSPPDKTYEQYF. DNA of the CDR3: TGTGCCAGCAGCCCTCCGGACAAGACCTACGAGCAGTACTTC.

This clone was observed a single time. This rearrangement joins TRBV19 to TRBJ1-4; TRBD1 might be the D (6 bases). The germline CDR1 and CDR2 sequences are LNHDA and SQIVND (reference sequence). CDR3 length equals 15 residues. V dropped 5 bases and J dropped 0 bases, with 10 bases sitting between them. The CDR3 DNA reads TGTGCCAGTAGTTCAGGGGATGCAACTAATGAAAAACTGTTTTTT. Translation gives CASSSGDATNEKLFF.

The chain is built from TRBV7-2 and TRBJ2-3; TRBD2 aligns across 12 bases. J was trimmed by 2 bases and V by 5 bases; bases with no gene match: 5. The CDR3 runs to 16 residues. From germline, CDR1 is SGHTA and CDR2 FQGNSA. The CDR3: CASSTRLAGATDTQYF. CDR3 DNA: TGTGCCAGCAGCACCCGACTAGCGGGAGCCACAGATACGCAGTATTTT.

The genes are TRBV19 and TRBJ1-5, with 7 bases aligning to TRBD1. Germline values: CDR1 LNHDA, CDR2 SQIVND (reference sequence). V lost 5 bases, J lost 9 bases, and 13 bases stayed unmatched. This CDR3 region has 15 residues. The DNA for the CDR3 is TGTGCCAGTAGTTTCCGACAGGGCCAAAGGTGGCCCCAGCATTTT. Protein sequence: CASSFRQGQRWPQHF.

A few counts support this clone. The genes are TRBV6-5 and TRBJ2-3; the D gene is possibly TRBD1 (6 bases). The CDR3 covers 13 residues. V lost 2 bases and J lost 6, with 9 bases in between. Germline values: CDR1 MNHEY, CDR2 SVGAGI. CDR3 sequence (DNA): TGTGCCAGCAGTTACATGGGGGCGGATACGCAGTATTTT. Residues: CASSYMGADTQYF.

The chain combines TRBV5-6 with TRBJ2-7; D not resolved. The CDR3 loop spans 14 amino acids. Trimming left V 2 bases short and J 3 bases short, with 12 bases between. Germline assignment: CDR1 SGHDT and CDR2 YYEEEE. The CDR3 region is CASSLTGAHYEQYF. Here the CDR3 DNA reads TGTGCCAGCAGCTTAACCGGAGCCCACTACGAGCAGTACTTC.

The chain combines TRBV27 with TRBJ2-3, with 11 bases matching TRBD2. Germline V gene data show CDR1 as MNHEY and CDR2 as SMNVEV (reference sequence). The length of the CDR3 is 17 residues. J gave up 2 bases and V 5 bases, and 9 bases lay outside the gene matches. The CDR3 DNA follows: TGTGCCAGCAGTGCCAATCTAGCGGGAGGAATCACAGATACGCAGTATTTT. Residues: CASSANLAGGITDTQYF.

This chain connects TRBV28 to TRBJ1-1, with D uncertain. The V gene lost 6 bases and the J gene lost 2 bases, with 13 bases spanning the gap. This CDR3 is 14 amino acids long. The germline V gene has CDR1 MDHEN and CDR2 SYDVKM. The DNA for the CDR3 is TGTGCCAGCAGCAGCCGTCGGGCCAACACTGAAGCTTTCTTT. Protein sequence: CASSSRRANTEAFF.

The rearrangement uses TRBV7-9 and TRBJ1-1, with D unresolved. CDR3 length equals 12 residues. The germline gives CDR1 SEHNR, CDR2 FQNEAQ (reference sequence). V lost 3 bases to trimming and J lost 4 bases, with 6 bases between them. The CDR3 is CASSFLSTEAFF. CDR3 coding DNA: TGTGCCAGCAGCTTTTTGAGCACTGAAGCTTTCTTT.

This sequence joins TRBV6-5 and TRBJ1-1; TRBD1 might be the D (6 bases). The CDR3 totals 15 residues. Trimming pared 2 bases from V and 2 bases from J, leaving 12 bases between. Germline V lookup: CDR1 MNHEY, CDR2 SVGAGI. This CDR3 is CASSYGAGTNTEAFF. The CDR3 DNA reads as TGTGCCAGCAGTTACGGGGCAGGGACAAACACTGAAGCTTTCTTT.

CDR3 residues: CASSQEANQPQHF. DNA for the CDR3: TGCGCCAGCAGCCAAGAAGCCAATCAGCCCCAGCATTTT. The genes are TRBV4-3 and TRBJ1-5; D not certain. CDR1 is LGHNA and CDR2 is YSLEER in the germline V gene. V dropped 0 bases and J dropped 3 bases, with 3 bases sitting between them. There are 13 residues in the CDR3.

J is TRBJ2-6 and V is TRBV18, with D perhaps TRBD1 (5 bases). CDR1 is KGHSH and CDR2 is LQKENI in the germline V gene. V dropped 3 bases and J dropped 5 bases, with 8 bases sitting between them. The CDR3 totals 14 residues. This CDR3 is CASSPSDRANVLTF. CDR3 coding DNA: TGTGCCAGCTCACCTTCGGACAGGGCCAACGTCCTGACTTTC. The full variable domain, in which reference TRBV18 and TRBJ2-6 provide the parts outside the CDR3, is NAGVMQNPRHLVRRRGQEARLRCSPMKGHSHVYWYRQLPEEGLKFMVYLQKENIIDESGMPKERFSAEFPKEGPSILRIQQVVRGDSAAYFCASSPSDRANVLTFGAGSRLTVL.

The V gene is TRBV9, the J gene TRBJ1-2; possibly TRBD1 for D (6 bases). Germline values: CDR1 SGDLS, CDR2 YYNGEE. CDR3 length: 15 amino acids. V lost 3 bases and J 3 bases, leaving 15 bases between the germline ends. The CDR3 DNA is TGTGCCAGCAGCGGACGGACAGATAACCACTATGGCTACACCTTC. It encodes CASSGRTDNHYGYTF.

The genes are TRBV29-1 and TRBJ1-5, with D maybe TRBD1 (5 bases). Germline CDR1 reads SQVTM; CDR2 reads ANQGSEA. The V end lost 4 bases, the J end lost 8 bases, and 15 bases lay between the germline ends. The CDR3 loop spans 13 amino acids. The CDR3 DNA reads TGCAGCGTTGGCCAGGGCCCTATGGAGCCCCAGCATTTT. Protein product: CSVGQGPMEPQHF.